This TCR beta chain was identified in a study of T-cell reconstitution after alpha-beta-depleted transplantation in children. This clonotype was counted many times. What it recognizes is unknown. General study findings and limits: There were reportedly several hundred expanded graft clones from which alpha-beta T cells came about two months after transplant. T-cell numbers and diversity one year post-transplant derived largely from freshly generated T cells.

As it was prepared, the TCRbeta library received unique molecular identifiers. TCRdb independently ran MiXCR on the PCR reads; one entry per CDR3 protein. The sample shows about 260,000 distinct CDR3 sequences, under 9.5% of them seen only once. V gave up 6 bases and J gave up 2 bases; unmatched junction bases: 2. The CDR3 extends over 14 amino acids. The origin of this receptor is a male patient between 10 and 17 years old who had a stem cell transplant for acute lymphoblastic leukemia, so the T cells may come from the graft donor. This sample comprised PBMCs, mostly from graft donor cells, obtained 180 days after TCRalphabeta/CD19-depleted stem cell transplant. This sequence joins TRBV12-3 or TRBV12-4 and TRBJ2-3; 10 bases agree with TRBD1. This CDR3 reads CASRGQGFTDTQYF. For the CDR3, the DNA is TGTGCCAGCAGGGGACAGGGGTTCACAGATACGCAGTATTTT.